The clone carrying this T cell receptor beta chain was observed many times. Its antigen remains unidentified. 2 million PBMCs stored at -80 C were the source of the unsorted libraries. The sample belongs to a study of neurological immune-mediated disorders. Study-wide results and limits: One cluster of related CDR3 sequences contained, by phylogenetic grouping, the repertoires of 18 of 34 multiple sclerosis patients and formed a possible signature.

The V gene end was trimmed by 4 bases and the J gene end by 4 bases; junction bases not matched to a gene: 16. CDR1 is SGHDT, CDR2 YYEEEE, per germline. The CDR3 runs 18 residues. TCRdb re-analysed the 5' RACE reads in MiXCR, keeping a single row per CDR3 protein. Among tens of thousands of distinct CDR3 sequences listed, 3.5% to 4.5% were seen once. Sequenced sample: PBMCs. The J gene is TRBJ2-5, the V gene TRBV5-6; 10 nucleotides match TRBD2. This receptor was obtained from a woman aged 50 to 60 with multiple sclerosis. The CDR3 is CASSPLGLASRGGETQYF. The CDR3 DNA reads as TGTGCCAGCAGCCCGCTGGGACTAGCGTCTAGGGGAGGAGAGACCCAGTACTTC.